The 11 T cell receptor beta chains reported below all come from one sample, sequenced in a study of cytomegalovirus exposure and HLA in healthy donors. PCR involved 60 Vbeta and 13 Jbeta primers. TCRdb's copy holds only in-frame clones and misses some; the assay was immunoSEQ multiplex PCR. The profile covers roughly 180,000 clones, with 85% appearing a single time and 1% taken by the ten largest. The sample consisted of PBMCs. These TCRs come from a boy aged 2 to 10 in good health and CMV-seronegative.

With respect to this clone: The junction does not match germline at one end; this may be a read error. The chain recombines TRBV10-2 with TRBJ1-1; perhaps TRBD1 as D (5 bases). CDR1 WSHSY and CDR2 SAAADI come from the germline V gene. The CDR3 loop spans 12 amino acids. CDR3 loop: CPSRIRGSEAFF. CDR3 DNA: TGCCCCAGCCGTATCCGGGGGTCTGAAGCTTTCTTT.

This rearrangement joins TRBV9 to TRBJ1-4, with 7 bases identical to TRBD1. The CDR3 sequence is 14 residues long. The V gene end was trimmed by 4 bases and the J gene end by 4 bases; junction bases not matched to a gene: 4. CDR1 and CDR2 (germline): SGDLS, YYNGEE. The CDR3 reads CASSTGTVNEKLFF. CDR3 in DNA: TGTGCCAGCAGCACCGGGACAGTTAATGAAAAACTGTTTTTT.

CDR3 amino acids: CASSLPITGRRETQYF. CDR3 coding DNA: TGTGCCAGCAGCTTGCCTATTACAGGGCGAAGAGAGACCCAGTACTTC. The chain is built from TRBV7-8 and TRBJ2-5, with D possibly matching TRBD1 (6 bases). The length of the CDR3 is 16 residues. V shed 3 bases and J shed 4 bases, with 18 bases lying between them. CDR1 is SGHVS, CDR2 FQNEAQ, per germline. Together with reference TRBV7-8 and TRBJ2-5, the CDR3 gives the full variable domain: GAGVSQSPRYKVAKRGQDVALRCDPISGHVSLFWYQQALGQGPEFLTYFQNEAQLDKSGLPSDRFFAERPEGSVSTLKIQRTQQEDSAVYLCASSLPITGRRETQYFGPGTRLLVL.

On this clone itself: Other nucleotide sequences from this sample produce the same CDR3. CDR3 DNA: TGTGCCAGCAGTTTGACAAACTATGGCTACACCTTC. It is translated as CASSLTNYGYTF. The chain carries TRBV28 and TRBJ1-2; no clear D. Trimming pared 3 bases from V and 2 bases from J, leaving 4 bases between. Germline V gene lookup returns CDR1 MDHEN and CDR2 SYDVKM. This CDR3 spans 12 amino acids.

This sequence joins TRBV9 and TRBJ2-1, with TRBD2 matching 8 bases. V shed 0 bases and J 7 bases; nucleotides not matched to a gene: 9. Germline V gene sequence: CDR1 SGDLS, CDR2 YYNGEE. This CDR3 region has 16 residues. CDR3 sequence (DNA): TGTGCCAGCAGCGTAGAGGGAAGCGGGAGTCATAATGAGCAGTTCTTC. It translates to CASSVEGSGSHNEQFF.

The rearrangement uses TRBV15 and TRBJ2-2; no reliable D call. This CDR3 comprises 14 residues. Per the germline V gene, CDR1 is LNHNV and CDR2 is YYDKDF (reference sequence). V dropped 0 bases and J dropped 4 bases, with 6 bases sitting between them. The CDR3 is CATSRDISTGELFF. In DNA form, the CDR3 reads TGTGCCACCAGCAGAGATATCTCCACCGGGGAGCTGTTTTTT. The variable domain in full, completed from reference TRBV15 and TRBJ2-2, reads DAMVIQNPRYQVTQFGKPVTLSCSQTLNHNVMYWYQQKSSQAPKLLFHYYDKDFNNEADTPDNFQSRRPNTSFCFLDIRSPGLGDTAMYLCATSRDISTGELFFGEGSRLTVL.

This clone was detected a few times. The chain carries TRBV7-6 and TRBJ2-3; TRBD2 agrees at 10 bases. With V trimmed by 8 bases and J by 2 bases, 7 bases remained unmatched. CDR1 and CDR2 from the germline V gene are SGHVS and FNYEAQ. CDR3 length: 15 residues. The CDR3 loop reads CASGGLAGATDTQYF. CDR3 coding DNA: TGTGCCAGCGGGGGTCTAGCGGGAGCCACAGATACGCAGTATTTT.

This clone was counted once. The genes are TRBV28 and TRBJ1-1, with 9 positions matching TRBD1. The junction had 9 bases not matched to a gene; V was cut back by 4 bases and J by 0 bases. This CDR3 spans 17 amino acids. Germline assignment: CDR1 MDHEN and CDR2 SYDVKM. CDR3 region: CASSSTNRGPMNTEAFF. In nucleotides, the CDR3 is TGTGCCAGCAGTTCCACAAACAGGGGGCCCATGAACACTGAAGCTTTCTTT.

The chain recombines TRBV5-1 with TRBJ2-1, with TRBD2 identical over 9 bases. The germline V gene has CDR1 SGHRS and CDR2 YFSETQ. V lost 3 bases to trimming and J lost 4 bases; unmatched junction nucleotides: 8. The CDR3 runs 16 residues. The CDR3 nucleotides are TGCGCCAGCAGCTCCGCCCCCAGCGGGGGGTACAATGAGCAGTTCTTC. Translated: CASSSAPSGGYNEQFF.

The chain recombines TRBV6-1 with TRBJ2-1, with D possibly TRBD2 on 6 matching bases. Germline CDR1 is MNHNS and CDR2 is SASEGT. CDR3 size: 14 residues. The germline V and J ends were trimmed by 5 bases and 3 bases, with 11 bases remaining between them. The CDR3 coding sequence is TGTGCCAGCAGTAAACCCGGGAGCTACAATGAGCAGTTCTTC. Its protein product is CASSKPGSYNEQFF.

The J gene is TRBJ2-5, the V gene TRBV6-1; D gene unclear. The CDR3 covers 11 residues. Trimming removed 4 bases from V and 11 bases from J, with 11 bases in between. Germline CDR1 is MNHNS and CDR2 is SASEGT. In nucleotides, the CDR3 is TGTGCCAGCAGTGGAGGCAGAGAGCAGTACTTC. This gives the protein CASSGGREQYF.